Presented here are 30 T cell receptor beta chains from one specimen sequenced in a study of cytomegalovirus exposure and HLA in healthy donors. The PCR was carried out with 60 Vbeta primers and 13 Jbeta primers. Assay: immunoSEQ multiplex PCR; the TCRdb copy retains only in-frame clones and omits some. The data hold 150,000 to 180,000 clones, with under 80% observed a single time. The sequencing sample was made of PBMCs. The origin of the receptors is a man in his thirties or forties in good health and CMV-seronegative.

This chain uses TRBV28 with TRBJ2-1; 9 nucleotides align to TRBD2. The V gene's germline CDR1 is MDHEN and CDR2 SYDVKM. After removal of 5 bases from V and 15 bases from J, the junction contained 5 bases not matched to a gene. The CDR3 contains 11 residues. The CDR3 region has the DNA TGTGCCAGCAGTAACCCGGGACTAGCGTTCTTC. Its protein product is CASSNPGLAFF.

The gene calls are TRBV13 and TRBJ1-2; a possible D gene is TRBD1 (6 bases). The CDR3 extends over 12 amino acids. V lost 6 bases and J 6 bases, leaving 11 bases between the germline ends. From germline, CDR1 is PRHDT and CDR2 FYEKMQ (reference sequence). CDR3 bases: TGTGCCAGCAGTCAGGGGCGCGATGGCTACACCTTC. Protein sequence: CASSQGRDGYTF. The full variable domain, its missing parts supplied by reference TRBV13 and TRBJ1-2, is AAGVIQSPRHLIKEKRETATLKCYPIPRHDTVYWYQQGPGQDPQFLISFYEKMQSDKGSIPDRFSAQQFSDYHSELNMSSLELGDSALYFCASSQGRDGYTFGSGTRLTVV.

This clone showed up just once. The CDR3 DNA sequence: TGCGCCAGCAGCCGAGAGATAGCGGGCGCATACAATGAGCAGTTCTTC. As protein: CASSREIAGAYNEQFF. This rearrangement joins TRBV4-3 to TRBJ2-1; 7 bases are a match to TRBD2. This CDR3 spans 16 amino acids. CDR1 is LGHNA and CDR2 is YSLEER in the germline V gene. V lost 4 bases to trimming and J lost 4 bases; unmatched junction nucleotides: 10.

In this sample, this clone turned up a few times. The chain is built from TRBV18 and TRBJ2-5; 8 nucleotides match TRBD2. Germline assignment: CDR1 KGHSH and CDR2 LQKENI. The CDR3 length is 13 residues. J was trimmed by 2 bases and V by 5 bases; bases with no gene match: 1. The CDR3 sequence is CASSSSGQETQYF. CDR3 DNA: TGTGCCAGCTCATCTAGCGGGCAAGAGACCCAGTACTTC.

The chain employs TRBV5-1 and TRBJ2-5; maybe TRBD2 (6 bases). Germline CDR1 and CDR2: SGHRS and YFSETQ. The ends were cut back, 0 bases at V and 5 bases at J, with 11 bases in the middle. CDR3 length equals 14 residues. The CDR3 loop is CASSLGLARETQYF. Written as DNA, the CDR3 is TGCGCCAGCAGCTTGGGCCTAGCGAGGGAGACCCAGTACTTC.

V and J are TRBV5-8 and TRBJ1-5, with 9 nucleotides matching TRBD1. CDR3 size: 14 residues. The germline V gene encodes CDR1 SGHTS and CDR2 YDEGEE. With 4 bases clipped from V and 6 bases from J, the junction kept 5 bases outside the gene matches. The CDR3 nucleotides read TGTGCCAGCAGCCCTTGGGACAGGGTTCAGCCCCAGCATTTT. Residues: CASSPWDRVQPQHF.

This clone was found many times. V gene TRBV4-3 combines with J gene TRBJ2-2, with TRBD2 identical over 7 bases. Germline CDR1 LGHNA, CDR2 YSLEER. This CDR3 spans 17 amino acids. Unmatched junction bases numbered 11, after V lost 0 bases and J lost 7 bases. As DNA, the CDR3 is TGCGCCAGCAGCCAAGATTGGCAGGGAGGGAGTGGCGGGGAGCTGTTTTTT. Translating gives CASSQDWQGGSGGELFF.

The chain is built from TRBV7-2 and TRBJ2-1; 11 positions agree with TRBD1. Germline loops: CDR1 SGHTA, CDR2 FQGNSA. With 5 bases clipped from V and 6 bases from J, the junction kept 3 bases outside the gene matches. This CDR3 comprises 14 residues. CDR3 protein: CASSDGTGGNEQFF. The CDR3 DNA follows: TGTGCCAGCAGCGACGGGACAGGGGGCAATGAGCAGTTCTTC.

The chain employs TRBV5-6 and TRBJ1-2; D is possibly TRBD1 (6 bases). Deletions cut 0 bases from V and 4 bases from J, with 13 bases between. The CDR3 runs 15 residues. CDR1 is SGHDT, CDR2 YYEEEE, per germline. The CDR3 bases are TGTGCCAGCAGCTTGGGGGGCCGGACAGTCTATGGCTACACCTTC. Translation: CASSLGGRTVYGYTF. Full variable domain (missing parts from reference TRBV5-6 and TRBJ1-2): DAGVTQSPTHLIKTRGQQVTLRCSPKSGHDTVSWYQQALGQGPQFIFQYYEEEERQRGNFPDRFSGHQFPNYSSELNVNALLLGDSALYLCASSLGGRTVYGYTFGSGTRLTVV.

The rearrangement links TRBV28 to TRBJ1-2; D remains unclear. Germline values: CDR1 MDHEN, CDR2 SYDVKM. This CDR3 region has 13 residues. The V end was cut by 3 bases, the J end by 6 bases, with 11 bases between. The CDR3 here is CASSLSRVNGYTF. DNA for the CDR3: TGTGCCAGCAGTTTGTCCCGGGTAAATGGCTACACCTTC.

This sequence joins TRBV5-1 and TRBJ2-1, with 8 nucleotides matching TRBD2. Trimming removed 4 bases from V and 8 bases from J; junction bases left unmatched: 8. The CDR3 consists of 14 residues. Germline CDR1 and CDR2: SGHRS and YFSETQ. The CDR3 loop is CASSPGLAGHEQFF. Here the CDR3 DNA reads TGCGCCAGCAGCCCTGGACTAGCTGGGCATGAGCAGTTCTTC.

The J gene is TRBJ2-5, the V gene TRBV14; 8 positions agree with TRBD2. The CDR3 covers 15 residues. Germline CDR1 SGHDN, CDR2 FVKESK. With V trimmed by 1 base and J by 5 bases, 6 bases remained unmatched. The CDR3 here is CASSQGAGGAETQYF. DNA of the CDR3: TGTGCCAGCAGCCAAGGGGCCGGGGGGGCCGAGACCCAGTACTTC.

This clone was observed once. This specimen includes other DNA sequences encoding the same CDR3. The chain recombines TRBV2 with TRBJ1-2; 8 nucleotides agree with TRBD1. The germline V gene has CDR1 SNHLY and CDR2 FYNNEI. V was clipped by 6 bases and J by 8 bases; unmatched bases: 5. This CDR3 has 12 residues. The CDR3 DNA is TGTGCCAGCAGAGGACAGGGAGGCGGCTACACCTTC. This sequence encodes CASRGQGGGYTF.

This chain links TRBV4-2 with TRBJ2-3; TRBD2 aligns across 10 bases. Germline V gene sequence: CDR1 LGHNA, CDR2 YNFKEQ. The CDR3 has 16 residues. V was clipped by 0 bases and J by 4 bases; unmatched bases: 4. The CDR3 loop reads CASSQDPGLASDTQYF. CDR3 DNA: TGTGCCAGCAGCCAAGACCCGGGACTAGCGTCAGATACGCAGTATTTT.

CDR3 region: CASKKGNYGYTF. In DNA form, the CDR3 reads TGTGCCAGTAAAAAGGGGAACTATGGCTACACCTTC. V usage is TRBV6-5 and J usage is TRBJ1-2; D is perhaps TRBD1 (5 bases). Trimming cost V 9 bases and J 2 bases, with 10 bases left between them. Germline CDR1 and CDR2: MNHEY and SVGAGI. This CDR3 spans 12 amino acids.

This clone was observed once. This chain connects TRBV7-2 to TRBJ2-1; D not resolved. V was shortened by 3 bases and J by 3 bases, with 6 bases between the two germline ends. Germline-derived CDR1 and CDR2 are SGHTA and FQGNSA. This CDR3 is 13 amino acids long. The CDR3 sequence: CASSFLYYNEQFF. CDR3 nucleotide sequence: TGTGCCAGCAGCTTCTTGTACTACAATGAGCAGTTCTTC.

The chain is built from TRBV7-9 and TRBJ2-5, with a possible D match to TRBD1 (6 bases). Germline loops: CDR1 SEHNR, CDR2 FQNEAQ (reference sequence). Trimming shortened V by 5 bases and J by 0 bases, and 7 bases separated the two germline ends. The CDR3 sequence is 13 residues long. This CDR3 reads CASSRDNQETQYF. The CDR3 nucleotides read TGTGCCAGCAGCCGGGACAACCAAGAGACCCAGTACTTC.

J is TRBJ1-2 and V is TRBV2; possibly TRBD1 for D (5 bases). This CDR3 has 14 amino acids. CDR1 SNHLY and CDR2 FYNNEI come from the germline V gene. With 8 bases removed from V and 0 bases from J, the gap between germline ends came to 13 bases. The CDR3 DNA is TGTGCCAGCCATAGACAGTCAACTAACTATGGCTACACCTTC. Amino acids: CASHRQSTNYGYTF.

Of note for this clone: Additional DNA sequences in this sample encode the identical CDR3. V and J are TRBV6-5 and TRBJ2-7; the match to TRBD2 covers 11 bases. J was trimmed by 0 bases and V by 4 bases; bases with no gene match: 2. The CDR3 extends over 15 amino acids. Germline lookup yields CDR1 MNHEY and CDR2 SVGAGI. CDR3 sequence (DNA): TGTGCCAGCAGTTCTACTAGCGGGGGCTCCTACGAGCAGTACTTC. Translation gives CASSSTSGGSYEQYF.

The chain joins TRBV5-4 to TRBJ2-5, with 7 bases matching TRBD1. CDR3 size: 14 residues. The V gene end was trimmed by 0 bases and the J gene end by 1 base; junction bases not matched to a gene: 0. Germline V gene data show CDR1 as SGHNT and CDR2 as YYREEE (reference sequence). CDR3 in DNA: TGTGCCAGCAGCTTGGGGGACAGCCAAGAGACCCAGTACTTC. This gives the protein CASSLGDSQETQYF.

This clone was observed a few times. The junction departs from germline at one end; a sequencing error may be responsible. The V call is TRBV28, the J call TRBJ1-6; tentatively, D is TRBD1 (6 bases). CDR3 length: 12 residues. Germline V gene lookup returns CDR1 MDHEN and CDR2 SYDVKM. The DNA of the CDR3 is TGTGCCAGCAGAGTAGGGGGAGCTCCCCTCAACTTT. Translated: CASRVGGAPLNF.

V is TRBV6-1 and J is TRBJ2-7; 7 bases map to TRBD1. With 4 bases clipped from V and 3 bases from J, the junction kept 6 bases outside the gene matches. This CDR3 comprises 14 residues. The V gene's germline CDR1 is MNHNS and CDR2 SASEGT. CDR3 sequence (DNA): TGTGCCAGCAGTGGCCGGGACAGCGGCTACGAGCAGTACTTC. This translates into CASSGRDSGYEQYF.

The V call is TRBV7-2, the J call TRBJ2-1, with 15 positions matching TRBD2. This CDR3 is built from 18 residues. The junction had 5 bases not matched to a gene; V was cut back by 5 bases and J by 0 bases. CDR1 and CDR2 from the germline V gene are SGHTA and FQGNSA. CDR3 nucleotide sequence: TGTGCCAGCAGCCCTGGGACTAGCGGGGGGAGCTCCTACAATGAGCAGTTCTTC. Its protein product is CASSPGTSGGSSYNEQFF.

V gene TRBV4-2 combines with J gene TRBJ2-2; D is possibly TRBD2 (6 bases). CDR3 length: 15 amino acids. CDR1 and CDR2 (germline): LGHNA, YNFKEQ. V shed 0 bases and J shed 7 bases, with 12 bases lying between them. This CDR3 is CASSQELARHGELFF. The CDR3 DNA follows: TGTGCCAGCAGCCAAGAACTAGCTCGGCACGGGGAGCTGTTTTTT.

The rearrangement joins TRBV6-1 to TRBJ1-1, with D uncertain. Between the trimmed V and J ends, which lost 9 bases and 5 bases, there was a span of 19 bases. Germline V gives CDR1 MNHNS, CDR2 SASEGT. The CDR3 spans 14 residues. The CDR3 region has the DNA TGTGCCAGTAGCGCAGGACCGACTAGAACTGAAGCTTTCTTT. Translated: CASSAGPTRTEAFF.

The chain joins TRBV27 to TRBJ2-1, with TRBD1 matching 10 bases. Germline V lookup: CDR1 MNHEY, CDR2 SMNVEV (reference sequence). This CDR3 contains 16 residues. Losses at the gene ends were 5 bases for V and 9 bases for J; bases not matched to a gene: 13. The CDR3: CASSARPRQGAREQFF. In DNA form, the CDR3 reads TGTGCCAGCAGTGCGCGGCCCCGACAGGGGGCGCGTGAGCAGTTCTTC.

This clone was observed once. The genes are TRBV12-2 and TRBJ1-5; the D call TRBD1 from the table was never checked on the DNA. TRBV12-2 counts as a pseudogene. The CDR3 sequence is 17 residues long. This CDR3 is CASRLVLIGQNNQPQHF. CDR3 coding DNA: TGTGCAAGTCGCTTAGTTTTGATAGGACAGAACAATCAGCCCCAGCATTTT.

The chain combines TRBV7-2 with TRBJ1-4; D perhaps matches TRBD1 (6 bases). Looked up from germline, CDR1 is SGHTA and CDR2 is FQGNSA. The CDR3 consists of 17 residues. Trimming pared 2 bases from V and 4 bases from J, leaving 17 bases between. For the CDR3, the DNA is TGTGCCAGCAGCTTATCACAGGGCGGGGGAGTTAATGAAAAACTGTTTTTT. Its translation is CASSLSQGGGVNEKLFF.

The chain employs TRBV19 and TRBJ1-5; 7 nucleotides agree with TRBD1. Germline loops: CDR1 LNHDA, CDR2 SQIVND (reference sequence). Germline trimming cut 6 bases from V and 4 bases from J; bases unmatched to any gene: 6. CDR3 size: 14 residues. CDR3 loop: CASRKQGINQPQHF. The CDR3 DNA sequence: TGTGCCAGTAGGAAACAGGGGATTAATCAGCCCCAGCATTTT.

The chain has TRBV7-2 and TRBJ2-2; tentative D call: TRBD1 (6 bases). Germline V gene sequence: CDR1 SGHTA, CDR2 FQGNSA. Trimming shortened V by 0 bases and J by 7 bases, and 9 bases separated the two germline ends. This CDR3 comprises 14 residues. In DNA form, the CDR3 reads TGTGCCAGCAGCTTAGCGGGGGCGCACGGGGAGCTGTTTTTT. It is translated as CASSLAGAHGELFF.